This T cell receptor beta chain originates from a study of cytomegalovirus exposure and HLA in healthy donors. The CDR3 loop spans 14 amino acids. Germline values: CDR1 SGHDN, CDR2 FVKESK. Trimming took off 0 bases at V and 4 bases at J, with 7 bases between the two ends. With 60 Vbeta and 13 Jbeta primers, the PCR was carried out. Some clones are missing from TCRdb's copy, which holds only in-frame ones; the method was immunoSEQ multiplex PCR. The repertoire consists of tens of thousands of clones, with roughly four fifths occurring once and the leading ten covering more than 3.5%. Overall study results and limits: Reports described diagnosis of cytomegalovirus status by the classifier as highly specific and sensitive.

As regards this clone: Its target is not known.

This receptor was taken from a man under 40 in good health and CMV-seronegative. The specimen sequenced was PBMCs. V is TRBV14 and J is TRBJ2-1, with D unresolved. This chain's CDR3 is CASSQEALYNEQFF. The CDR3 DNA follows: TGTGCCAGCAGCCAAGAAGCGTTATACAATGAGCAGTTCTTC.